Shown below are 28 T cell receptor beta chains from a single sample sequenced in a study of cytomegalovirus exposure and HLA in healthy donors. Amplification used 60 Vbeta primers and 13 Jbeta primers. Assay: immunoSEQ multiplex PCR; the TCRdb copy retains only in-frame clones and omits some. The profile shows about 90,000 clones, less than 65% of them singletons. Sample: PBMCs. These receptors were collected from a woman in her 30s in good health and CMV-seropositive.

This clone occurred a few times. The V call is TRBV10-2, the J call TRBJ2-1; TRBD2 agrees at 8 bases. The ends lost 7 bases at V and 1 base at J; junction bases unmatched: 12. The CDR3 has 17 amino acids. The V gene's germline CDR1 is WSHSY and CDR2 SAAADI. The CDR3 region is CASKGYSSGSSYNEQFF. CDR3 nucleotides: TGCGCCAGCAAGGGTTATTCGAGCGGGAGTTCCTACAATGAGCAGTTCTTC.

The genes are TRBV18 and TRBJ1-1; D gene unclear. The CDR3 covers 13 residues. V was cut by 2 bases and J by 2 bases, with 6 bases left in between. The germline V gene has CDR1 KGHSH and CDR2 LQKENI. The CDR3 DNA reads TGTGCCAGCTCACCAACGGGAAACACTGAAGCTTTCTTT. Amino acid sequence: CASSPTGNTEAFF.

V gene TRBV7-2 combines with J gene TRBJ1-1; 8 bases align to TRBD1. Trimming took 5 bases from V and 4 from J; bases not matched to a gene: 6. The CDR3 is 14 residues long. Germline lookup yields CDR1 SGHTA and CDR2 FQGNSA. The CDR3 DNA reads as TGTGCCAGCAGCGTGGGACAGGCGAGCACTGAAGCTTTCTTT. Protein sequence: CASSVGQASTEAFF.

This clone occurred once. The chain carries TRBV2 and TRBJ1-1; D perhaps matches TRBD1 (6 bases). Per germline, CDR1 SNHLY and CDR2 FYNNEI. This CDR3 is 12 amino acids long. V dropped 10 bases and J dropped 6 bases, with 15 bases sitting between them. CDR3 DNA sequence: TGTGCCACAGAGGAATCAGGGGCTGAAGCTTTCTTT. Translated, it gives CATEESGAEAFF. The full variable domain, its missing parts supplied by reference TRBV2 and TRBJ1-1, is EPEVTQTPSHQVTQMGQEVILRCVPISNHLYFYWYRQILGQKVEFLVSFYNNEISEKSEIFDDQFSVERPDGSNFTLKIRSTKLEDSAMYFCATEESGAEAFFGQGTRLTVV.

This clone has a single count. This chain uses TRBV7-8 with TRBJ2-7; the match to TRBD1 covers 7 bases. The V segment lost 2 bases and the J segment 3 bases; nucleotides outside the gene matches: 4. CDR1 and CDR2 (germline): SGHVS, FQNEAQ. The length of the CDR3 is 14 residues. CDR3 residues: CASSLSGTDYEQYF. The CDR3 DNA is TGTGCCAGCAGCTTATCCGGGACAGACTACGAGCAGTACTTC. Looking up the rest from reference TRBV7-8 and TRBJ2-7 gives the full variable domain: GAGVSQSPRYKVAKRGQDVALRCDPISGHVSLFWYQQALGQGPEFLTYFQNEAQLDKSGLPSDRFFAERPEGSVSTLKIQRTQQEDSAVYLCASSLSGTDYEQYFGPGTRLTVT.

The chain links TRBV6-5 to TRBJ1-2; tentative D call: TRBD1 (5 bases). The CDR3 sequence is 13 residues long. The germline V gene has CDR1 MNHEY and CDR2 SVGAGI. Trimming took off 5 bases at V and 3 bases at J, with 10 bases between the two ends. CDR3 loop: CASSGTTDYGYTF. The CDR3, as DNA: TGTGCCAGCAGTGGGACTACCGACTATGGCTACACCTTC.

This clone has just a few counts. The same CDR3 also results from other DNA sequences found in this sample. The chain recombines TRBV4-1 with TRBJ1-2, with D possibly TRBD1 on 6 matching bases. Per the germline V gene, CDR1 is MGHRA and CDR2 is YSYEKL. Trimming took off 0 bases at V and 4 bases at J, with 12 bases between the two ends. CDR3 length: 15 amino acids. The CDR3: CASSQEERGGYGYTF. The CDR3 DNA follows: TGCGCCAGCAGCCAAGAAGAAAGGGGGGGCTATGGCTACACCTTC.

The V call is TRBV6-5, the J call TRBJ2-5, with 7 bases identical to TRBD2. Trimming removed 5 bases from V and 10 bases from J; junction bases left unmatched: 7. Germline CDR1 MNHEY, CDR2 SVGAGI. This CDR3 has 12 amino acids. The CDR3 here is CASSAVGGIQYF. CDR3 DNA sequence: TGTGCCAGCAGTGCGGTGGGGGGGATCCAGTACTTC.

This clone was picked up a small number of times. The sample carries other DNA sequences with the same CDR3. The chain carries TRBV5-1 and TRBJ1-4, with a possible D match to TRBD1 (6 bases). Germline V gene sequence: CDR1 SGHRS, CDR2 YFSETQ. CDR3 size: 15 residues. Trimming removed 1 base from V and 5 bases from J, with 12 bases in between. CDR3 coding DNA: TGCGCCAGCAGCTTGCCCGACAGGTTAAATGAAAAACTGTTTTTT. Amino acids: CASSLPDRLNEKLFF. The full variable domain, its missing parts supplied by reference TRBV5-1 and TRBJ1-4, is KAGVTQTPRYLIKTRGQQVTLSCSPISGHRSVSWYQQTPGQGLQFLFEYFSETQRNKGNFPGRFSGRQFSNSRSEMNVSTLELGDSALYLCASSLPDRLNEKLFFGSGTQLSVL.

This chain links TRBV6-1 with TRBJ2-2, with D possibly being TRBD1 (7 bases). Germline assignment: CDR1 MNHNS and CDR2 SASEGT. The V and J ends lost 6 bases and 8 bases respectively, with 16 bases between them. This CDR3 contains 14 residues. This CDR3 is CASREGARKGELFF. In DNA, the CDR3 is TGTGCCAGCAGGGAGGGGGCCAGAAAAGGGGAGCTGTTTTTT.

This clone was seen a handful of times. This chain connects TRBV6-5 to TRBJ1-2; 7 bases match TRBD1. The CDR3 totals 13 residues. Germline V gene sequence: CDR1 MNHEY, CDR2 SVGAGI. Germline trimming cut 4 bases from V and 8 bases from J; bases unmatched to any gene: 7. CDR3: CASSFVRGSGYTF. In DNA, the CDR3 is TGTGCCAGCAGTTTTGTCAGGGGGTCGGGCTACACCTTC.

The V gene is TRBV5-1, the J gene TRBJ2-6, with 14 bases identical to TRBD2. The length of the CDR3 is 22 residues. The germline V gene encodes CDR1 SGHRS and CDR2 YFSETQ. V dropped 3 bases and J dropped 1; count of bases not matched to a gene: 15. Here the CDR3 DNA reads TGCGCCAGCAGCTCCAACAGGACTAGCGGGGGGACTACGAGGTCTGGGGCCAACGTCCTGACTTTC. Translating gives CASSSNRTSGGTTRSGANVLTF.

The rearrangement links TRBV13 to TRBJ2-5, with 7 positions matching TRBD1. Near its end, the DNA agrees better with TRBJ2-7, so the J call may be wrong. Looked up from germline, CDR1 is PRHDT and CDR2 is FYEKMQ (reference sequence). The CDR3 has 15 residues. The CDR3 is CASSLGWDSPYEQYF. CDR3 in DNA: TGTGCCAGCAGCTTAGGTTGGGACAGTCCCTACGAGCAGTACTTC.

The CDR3: CAISELAGGPGNIQYF. The CDR3 coding sequence is TGTGCCATCAGTGAGTTGGCGGGGGGGCCGGGAAACATTCAGTACTTC. V gene TRBV10-3 combines with J gene TRBJ2-4, with TRBD2 matching over 9 bases. There are 16 residues in the CDR3. The germline CDR1 and CDR2 sequences are ENHRY and SYGVKD. V lost 1 base to trimming and J lost 6 bases; unmatched junction nucleotides: 7.

This clone was seen a handful of times. This chain links TRBV7-8 with TRBJ1-6, with TRBD1 identical over 7 bases. The germline CDR1 and CDR2 sequences are SGHVS and FQNEAQ. Unmatched junction bases numbered 5, after V lost 3 bases and J lost 9 bases. The CDR3 is 14 amino acids. CDR3 loop: CASSFDRARSPLHF. The DNA for the CDR3 is TGTGCCAGCAGCTTCGACAGGGCTCGTTCACCCCTCCACTTT.

This chain links TRBV4-1 with TRBJ1-1, with D unresolved. There are 20 residues in the CDR3. Germline V lookup: CDR1 MGHRA, CDR2 YSYEKL. Trimming removed 0 bases at V and 0 bases at J, with 23 bases between. The CDR3 spells CASSQELRGPVNGVNTEAFF. In DNA, the CDR3 is TGCGCCAGCAGCCAAGAGCTGCGGGGTCCGGTTAACGGGGTGAACACTGAAGCTTTCTTT.

This clone appeared a few times. The V call is TRBV7-2, the J call TRBJ2-1; weak D call: TRBD1 (6 bases). Trimming removed 1 base from V and 3 bases from J, with 7 bases in between. The CDR3 is 14 amino acids. Germline lookup yields CDR1 SGHTA and CDR2 FQGNSA. The CDR3 here is CASSLGQVYNEQFF. CDR3 bases: TGTGCCAGCAGCTTAGGACAGGTCTACAATGAGCAGTTCTTC.

V is TRBV11-2 and J is TRBJ2-7; no clear D gene. Deletions cut 0 bases from V and 2 bases from J, with 11 bases between. The CDR3 has 15 residues. Germline-derived CDR1 and CDR2 are SGHAT and FQNNGV. The CDR3 sequence is CASSLDSYRTYEQYF. The CDR3 nucleotides are TGTGCCAGCAGCTTAGACTCCTACAGAACCTACGAGCAGTACTTC. Full variable domain (missing parts from reference TRBV11-2 and TRBJ2-7): EAGVAQSPRYKIIEKRQSVAFWCNPISGHATLYWYQQILGQGPKLLIQFQNNGVVDDSQLPKDRFSAERLKGVDSTLKIQPAKLEDSAVYLCASSLDSYRTYEQYFGPGTRLTVT.

This chain joins TRBV11-2 and TRBJ2-7, with 12 bases that match TRBD1. Germline V lookup: CDR1 SGHAT, CDR2 FQNNGV. The CDR3 is 15 residues long. Trimming removed 3 bases from V and 4 bases from J; junction bases left unmatched: 4. The CDR3, as DNA: TGTGCCAGCAGCTTGGGGACAGGGGGCGCATACGAGCAGTACTTC. Translated: CASSLGTGGAYEQYF. The full variable domain, with the rest looked up from reference TRBV11-2 and TRBJ2-7, is EAGVAQSPRYKIIEKRQSVAFWCNPISGHATLYWYQQILGQGPKLLIQFQNNGVVDDSQLPKDRFSAERLKGVDSTLKIQPAKLEDSAVYLCASSLGTGGAYEQYFGPGTRLTVT.

The rearrangement uses TRBV28 and TRBJ1-5; D gene uncertain. The CDR3 consists of 14 residues. The V end was cut by 2 bases, the J end by 7 bases, with 12 bases between. CDR1 is MDHEN, CDR2 SYDVKM, per germline. The CDR3 bases are TGTGCCAGCAGTTTAACTGACGAGCGCCAGCCCCAGCATTTT. It yields the protein CASSLTDERQPQHF.

The V call is TRBV11-3, the J call TRBJ2-7; TRBD1 aligns across 9 bases. J gave up 6 bases and V 4 bases, and 10 bases lay outside the gene matches. The CDR3 runs to 15 residues. The V gene's germline CDR1 is SGHNT and CDR2 YENEEA. CDR3 nucleotides: TGTGCCAGCAGCTATCCGGGACAGGGTTCACGCGAGCAGTACTTC. It is translated as CASSYPGQGSREQYF.

A note on this clone: One end of the junction fails to match germline, which may point to a read error. The chain is built from TRBV7-9 and TRBJ2-7; the match to TRBD1 covers 11 bases. The CDR3 has 15 residues. Germline lookup yields CDR1 SEHNR and CDR2 FQNEAQ (reference sequence). The CDR3 DNA is TGTTCCAGCAGCTTAGGAGGACAGGGGGCGCGAGGGCAGTACTTC. This sequence encodes CSSSLGGQGARGQYF.

The gene calls are TRBV28 and TRBJ2-1, with D possibly TRBD1 on 6 matching bases. This CDR3 is built from 14 residues. Trimming left V 5 bases short and J 3 bases short, with 11 bases between. Germline V gene data show CDR1 as MDHEN and CDR2 as SYDVKM. In DNA, the CDR3 is TGTGCCAGCAGTGTCGGACAGAGCTACAATGAGCAGTTCTTC. Protein product: CASSVGQSYNEQFF.

V usage is TRBV6-5 and J usage is TRBJ1-2; D is perhaps TRBD1 (5 bases). The CDR3 has 14 residues. Germline loops: CDR1 MNHEY, CDR2 SVGAGI. V shed 6 bases and J shed 0 bases, with 11 bases lying between them. The CDR3 DNA reads TGTGCCAGCAGCCCGGGGGTAGCTAACTATGGCTACACCTTC. It specifies CASSPGVANYGYTF.

This chain uses TRBV6-5 with TRBJ1-6, with 9 bases that match TRBD1. The V gene end was trimmed by 0 bases and the J gene end by 10 bases; junction bases not matched to a gene: 4. Per germline, CDR1 MNHEY and CDR2 SVGAGI. The CDR3 consists of 15 residues. The CDR3 loop reads CASSYSRQGGSPLHF. DNA for the CDR3: TGTGCCAGCAGTTACTCGAGACAGGGGGGCTCACCCCTCCACTTT.

Points on this clone: This same CDR3 is encoded by further DNA sequences in the sample. The chain has TRBV28 and TRBJ1-5, with D tentatively TRBD1 (5 bases). The V and J ends lost 3 bases and 6 bases respectively, with 12 bases between them. This CDR3 region has 14 residues. Germline V CDR1 and CDR2: MDHEN, SYDVKM. CDR3 sequence (DNA): TGTGCCAGCAGTTTTGCGGGGGGAGGTCAGCCCCAGCATTTT. This gives the protein CASSFAGGGQPQHF.

This chain links TRBV5-5 with TRBJ1-4; the D is unclear. CDR1 and CDR2 from the germline V gene are SGHKS and YYEKEE (reference sequence). Trimming removed 1 base from V and 5 bases from J, with 12 bases in between. The CDR3 is made up of 15 amino acids. The CDR3 reads CASSLIATRNEKLFF. The CDR3 DNA sequence: TGTGCCAGCAGCTTGATAGCGACGAGGAATGAAAAACTGTTTTTT.

The V and J genes are TRBV4-1 and TRBJ2-2, with a tentative D call TRBD1 (6 bases). V was pared by 4 bases and J by 1 base, with 10 bases between. The V gene's germline CDR1 is MGHRA and CDR2 YSYEKL. The CDR3 sequence is 15 residues long. DNA for the CDR3: TGCGCCAGCAGCCCCGGGACAATGAACACCGGGGAGCTGTTTTTT. As protein: CASSPGTMNTGELFF.